A single sample gave rise to the 4 T cell receptor beta chains below, sequenced in a study of cytomegalovirus exposure and HLA in healthy donors. Primers included in the PCR were 60 Vbeta and 13 Jbeta primers. Sequencing was performed with immunoSEQ multiplex PCR; in TCRdb, only in-frame clones are kept and a portion is missing. The sample yields around 68,000 clones, less than 75% seen once. The specimen sequenced was PBMCs. These receptors were taken from a young woman in good health and CMV-seronegative.

This clone showed up just a few times. V and J are TRBV29-1 and TRBJ2-3; the D is unclear. V was pared by 3 bases and J by 2 bases, with 12 bases between. The CDR3 sequence is 14 residues long. Germline assignment: CDR1 SQVTM and CDR2 ANQGSEA. The CDR3 loop is CSVERLAATDTQYF. For the CDR3, the DNA is TGCAGCGTTGAGAGGTTGGCCGCCACAGATACGCAGTATTTT.

The chain joins TRBV4-1 to TRBJ2-7; TRBD2 matches at 9 bases. V lost 1 base and J lost 5; bases outside the gene matches: 6. The CDR3 has 15 amino acids. Germline V gives CDR1 MGHRA, CDR2 YSYEKL. The CDR3 loop reads CASSQVGGGVNEQYF. In DNA form, the CDR3 reads TGCGCCAGCAGCCAAGTGGGCGGGGGGGTTAACGAGCAGTACTTC.

The rearrangement links TRBV9 to TRBJ1-1; D gene ambiguous. Germline V gene lookup returns CDR1 SGDLS and CDR2 YYNGEE. The V gene lost 0 bases and the J gene lost 0 bases, with 9 bases spanning the gap. This CDR3 region has 15 residues. The CDR3 reads CASSVAVQLNTEAFF. The CDR3 DNA is TGTGCCAGCAGCGTAGCTGTACAGTTGAACACTGAAGCTTTCTTT.

The chain combines TRBV29-1 with TRBJ2-3, with 11 positions matching TRBD2. Germline-derived CDR1 and CDR2 are SQVTM and ANQGSEA. The ends lost 6 bases at V and 2 bases at J; junction bases unmatched: 7. This CDR3 is 15 amino acids long. Written as DNA, the CDR3 is TGCAGCGTCGCAACTAGCGGGGGATACACAGATACGCAGTATTTT. Its protein is CSVATSGGYTDTQYF.